Presented here are 18 T cell receptor beta chains from one specimen sequenced in a study of T cells in Graves' hyperthyroidism and ophthalmopathy. Amplification of TCR beta CDR3 regions was performed using RNA transcripts as template. A set of HTBI primers served as the primers for a first-round RT-PCR of the TCR CDR3. Via MiXCR, TCRdb re-called the multiplex PCR reads, giving one row per CDR3 protein. Counted here are some 180,000 distinct CDR3 sequences, over 15% occurring once; the ten biggest clones make up around 29%. The sample comprised blood. These receptors were obtained from a woman in her 50s with Graves' hyperthyroidism.

The chain has TRBV14 and TRBJ1-1; possible D gene TRBD1, 6 bases. The V end was cut by 0 bases, the J end by 4 bases, with 15 bases between. The CDR3 loop spans 16 amino acids. Germline-derived CDR1 and CDR2 are SGHDN and FVKESK. In nucleotides, the CDR3 is TGTGCCAGCAGCCAAGAGTGGATGTTGGGGGCCACTGAAGCTTTCTTT. Encoded protein: CASSQEWMLGATEAFF. The full variable domain, completed using reference TRBV14 and TRBJ1-1, is EAGVTQFPSHSVIEKGQTVTLRCDPISGHDNLYWYRRVMGKEIKFLLHFVKESKQDESGMPNNRFLAERTGGTYSTLKVQPAELEDSGVYFCASSQEWMLGATEAFFGQGTRLTVV.

This clonotype has more than one count but fewer than ten. The genes are TRBV4-1 and TRBJ2-3; perhaps TRBD2 as D (6 bases). CDR1 MGHRA and CDR2 YSYEKL come from the germline V gene. V lost 1 base and J lost 1, with 18 bases in between. The CDR3 covers 18 residues. The CDR3 spells CASSQVGTGGVGTDTQYF. CDR3 nucleotide sequence: TGCGCCAGCAGCCAAGTCGGGACTGGCGGGGTCGGCACAGATACGCAGTATTTT.

This clonotype has a count of ten or more. The J gene is TRBJ2-3, the V gene TRBV19; 11 bases align to TRBD1. V was pared by 2 bases and J by 5 bases, with 6 bases of the junction left unmatched. The CDR3 sequence is 16 residues long. CDR1 LNHDA and CDR2 SQIVND come from the germline V gene (reference sequence). The CDR3 loop reads CASSISGQGGIDTQYF. For the CDR3, the DNA is TGTGCCAGTAGTATATCGGGACAGGGGGGAATAGATACGCAGTATTTT.

This chain uses TRBV4-2 with TRBJ2-4; 9 positions agree with TRBD2. The CDR3 loop spans 16 amino acids. With V trimmed by 0 bases and J by 4 bases, 4 bases remained unmatched. CDR1 and CDR2 from the germline V gene are LGHNA and YNFKEQ. The DNA of the CDR3 is TGTGCCAGCAGCCAAGATTTAGCGGGGGTGAAAAACATTCAGTACTTC. This codes for CASSQDLAGVKNIQYF.

This clonotype was counted at least ten times. The V and J genes are TRBV12-3 or TRBV12-4 and TRBJ1-2; perhaps TRBD1 as D (6 bases). The CDR3 totals 15 residues. The ends were cut back, 5 bases at V and 4 bases at J, with 17 bases in the middle. DNA for the CDR3: TGTGCCAGCAGTCCACAGACCACAGGGTTCTATGGCTACACCTTC. Translating it yields CASSPQTTGFYGYTF.

Note on this clonotype: This clone may be a read error of a much larger clone one base away. The chain joins TRBV3-1 to TRBJ2-5; possible D gene TRBD2, 6 bases. The V end was cut by 0 bases, the J end by 7 bases, with 21 bases between. This CDR3 spans 17 amino acids. Germline V gene sequence: CDR1 LGHDT, CDR2 YNNKEL (reference sequence). CDR3 in amino acids: CASSQEPEGMIGGTQYF. CDR3 bases: TGTGCCAGCAGCCAAGAGCCGGAGGGGATGATTGGAGGGACCCAGTACTTC.

This clonotype was detected a few times. The genes are TRBV28 and TRBJ2-6; no clear D gene. The CDR3 has 16 amino acids. Trimming stripped 3 bases from V and 0 bases from J, with 9 bases between. Germline assignment: CDR1 MDHEN and CDR2 SYDVKM. In DNA form, the CDR3 reads TGTGCCAGCAGTTTGTGGGGTAGCTCTGGGGCCAACGTCCTGACTTTC. Amino acid sequence: CASSLWGSSGANVLTF.

Ten or more counts support this clonotype. The gene calls are TRBV28 and TRBJ2-1; TRBD2 is a possible D gene (6 bases). Germline V lookup: CDR1 MDHEN, CDR2 SYDVKM. V shed 10 bases and J shed 0 bases, with 16 bases lying between them. The CDR3 has 15 amino acids. CDR3 DNA: TGTGCCACCGGGGTGGGGGGTCTCTCCTACAATGAGCAGTTCTTC. This encodes CATGVGGLSYNEQFF.

There are a few counts of this clonotype. V and J are TRBV18 and TRBJ1-1; 7 positions match TRBD1. The CDR3 contains 15 residues. CDR1 is KGHSH, CDR2 LQKENI, per germline. Trimming cost V 7 bases and J 1 base; bases outside gene matches: 9. The CDR3 region has the DNA TGTGCCAGCTACGTAGGGGGCAGGTCGAACACTGAAGCTTTCTTT. Amino acid sequence: CASYVGGRSNTEAFF.

This clonotype was found many times. For the CDR3, the DNA is TGTGCCAGCAGCCGCCTAGGTTCATCCTACGAGCAGTACTTC. Translating it yields CASSRLGSSYEQYF. This rearrangement joins TRBV7-2 to TRBJ2-7; D is unclear. V lost 5 bases, J lost 1 base, and 12 bases lay in between. There are 14 residues in the CDR3. The germline CDR1 and CDR2 sequences are SGHTA and FQGNSA.

In this sample, this clonotype turned up many times. The chain recombines TRBV9 with TRBJ1-4, with D perhaps TRBD1 (5 bases). Per the germline V gene, CDR1 is SGDLS and CDR2 is YYNGEE. V dropped 3 bases and J dropped 7 bases, with 13 bases sitting between them. The CDR3 sequence is 14 residues long. CDR3 in DNA: TGTGCCAGCAGCGCCTCAGGGTCTGGTGAAAAACTGTTTTTT. The encoded protein is CASSASGSGEKLFF.

V and J are TRBV6-5 and TRBJ1-1; 7 nucleotides match TRBD1. Germline assignment: CDR1 MNHEY and CDR2 SVGAGI. The CDR3 sequence is 15 residues long. J lost 0 bases, V lost 2 bases, and 3 bases had no gene match. The CDR3 loop is CASSYRGPMNTEAFF. CDR3 sequence (DNA): TGTGCCAGCAGTTACAGGGGGCCCATGAACACTGAAGCTTTCTTT.

This clonotype was observed many times. The chain employs TRBV7-3 and TRBJ2-1, with 8 bases aligning to TRBD2. After removal of 3 bases from V and 6 bases from J, the junction contained 4 bases not matched to a gene. CDR1 and CDR2 from the germline V gene are SGHTA and FQGTGA. The CDR3 totals 14 residues. CDR3 amino acids: CASSFHGGANEQFF. Here the CDR3 DNA reads TGTGCCAGCAGCTTCCACGGGGGGGCCAATGAGCAGTTCTTC. Full variable domain (rest looked up from reference TRBV7-3 and TRBJ2-1): GAGVSQTPSNKVTEKGKYVELRCDPISGHTALYWYRQSLGQGPEFLIYFQGTGAADDSGLPNDRFFAVRPEGSVSTLKIQRTERGDSAVYLCASSFHGGANEQFFGPGTRLTVL.

This clonotype was seen at least ten times. V and J are TRBV9 and TRBJ2-7, with D perhaps matching TRBD2 (6 bases). Germline V gene sequence: CDR1 SGDLS, CDR2 YYNGEE. The V and J ends lost 4 bases and 5 bases respectively, with 22 bases between them. CDR3 length equals 16 residues. CDR3 in DNA: TGTGCCAGCAGCCCTCAGCGGGCGCGGAAGATCAACGAGCAGTACTTC. Translating gives CASSPQRARKINEQYF.

Ten or more counts support this clonotype. The J gene is TRBJ2-1, the V gene TRBV28; TRBD2 matches at 9 bases. CDR1 is MDHEN, CDR2 SYDVKM, per germline. The V segment lost 7 bases and the J segment 5 bases; nucleotides outside the gene matches: 9. CDR3 length equals 15 residues. The CDR3 nucleotides read TGTGCCAGCACCTCCCTTCTAGCGGGGCACAATGAGCAGTTCTTC. Its protein is CASTSLLAGHNEQFF.

This chain uses TRBV7-8 with TRBJ2-7, with 10 positions matching TRBD2. The CDR3 runs to 18 residues. V lost 4 bases to trimming and J lost 3 bases; unmatched junction nucleotides: 15. Germline V gives CDR1 SGHVS, CDR2 FQNEAQ. The CDR3 DNA is TGTGCCAGCAGCTCAGACTTTTCTGGACTAGCGGCCTACTACGAGCAGTACTTC. It encodes CASSSDFSGLAAYYEQYF.

The CDR3 coding sequence is TGTGCCAGCAGTGAAGGAGGGGGCACAGATACGCAGTATTTT. This codes for CASSEGGGTDTQYF. V and J are TRBV2 and TRBJ2-3; possibly TRBD1 or TRBD2 for D (5 bases each). In germline, CDR1 is SNHLY, CDR2 FYNNEI. CDR3 size: 14 residues. V was cut by 1 base and J by 1 base, with 6 bases left in between. Filled out from reference TRBV2 and TRBJ2-3, the complete variable domain reads EPEVTQTPSHQVTQMGQEVILRCVPISNHLYFYWYRQILGQKVEFLVSFYNNEISEKSEIFDDQFSVERPDGSNFTLKIRSTKLEDSAMYFCASSEGGGTDTQYFGPGTRLTVL.

This clonotype came up a few times. This rearrangement joins TRBV7-2 to TRBJ1-3, with TRBD1 as a possible D gene (6 bases). The V end was cut by 5 bases, the J end by 4 bases, with 18 bases between. This CDR3 is 16 amino acids long. Germline V gene data show CDR1 as SGHTA and CDR2 as FQGNSA. CDR3 bases: TGTGCCAGCAGCCCCCACGGCCAAACAGGGGGAAACACCATATATTTT. It encodes CASSPHGQTGGNTIYF.